This T cell receptor (beta chain) was profiled in a study of shared clonotypes between healthy human individuals. Generated by immunoSEQ multiplex PCR, the TCRdb table keeps only in-frame clones and is missing some. The sample has roughly 500,000 clones; more than 75% are singletons. Those who donated, Caucasian adults without exception, all lived in Nashville, Tennessee. CDR3 length: 15 residues. Between the trimmed V and J ends, which lost 10 bases and 2 bases, there was a span of 18 bases. Germline lookup yields CDR1 SNHLY and CDR2 FYNNEI. Sequencing input: PBMCs. The chain recombines TRBV2 with TRBJ2-1; TRBD2 might be the D (6 bases). This clonotype originated in a middle-aged woman in good health. Some clones in this sample may be carry-over from other donors' samples. This chain's CDR3 is CATSIAAEPYNEQFF. The DNA for the CDR3 is TGTGCCACATCAATAGCGGCAGAGCCCTACAATGAGCAGTTCTTC.